These 14 T cell receptor beta chains were sequenced from one sample in a study of CD8+ T cells in alopecia areata. As the sequencing template, cDNA was produced by extracting RNA and reverse transcribing it. Libraries were prepared by immunoSEQ multiplex PCR; TCRdb keeps only in-frame clonotypes and omits some of them. The repertoire holds just over 150,000 clones, with 65% as singletons. Treatment indicated: oral pan-JAK inhibitor, 5-10 mg twice daily. This specimen consisted of CD4+ T cells sorted from blood, obtained at week 4, from a patient treated with tofacitinib. Every receptor here comes from a human donor with alopecia areata.

This clone has a single count. The chain links TRBV25-1 to TRBJ1-1; possibly TRBD1 for D (6 bases). Germline V gene data show CDR1 as MGHDK and CDR2 as SYGVNS. With 6 bases removed from V and 7 bases from J, the gap between germline ends came to 18 bases. The CDR3 is made up of 14 amino acids. The CDR3 is CASRSGGAKGEAFF. Written as DNA, the CDR3 is TGTGCCAGCAGATCGGGGGGGGCGAAAGGTGAAGCTTTCTTT.

This clone showed up just a few times. This sequence joins TRBV29-1 and TRBJ2-5; D uncertain. V was clipped by 5 bases and J by 2 bases, with 3 bases between them. Germline V lookup: CDR1 SQVTM, CDR2 ANQGSEA. CDR3 length equals 10 residues. The CDR3 loop reads CSVFQETQYF. DNA for the CDR3: TGCAGCGTTTTTCAAGAGACCCAGTACTTC.

The chain links TRBV11-2 to TRBJ2-6; D gene unclear. Germline CDR1 and CDR2: SGHAT and FQNNGV. Between the trimmed V and J ends, which lost 1 base and 0 bases, there was a span of 7 bases. The CDR3 covers 16 residues. CDR3 in DNA: TGTGCCAGCAGCTTAGGCAGCAGCTCTGGGGCCAACGTCCTGACTTTC. It yields the protein CASSLGSSSGANVLTF.

V gene TRBV2 combines with J gene TRBJ1-1, with unresolved D. CDR1 is SNHLY and CDR2 is FYNNEI in the germline V gene. Trimming left V 6 bases short and J 3 bases short, with 5 bases between. The CDR3 has 11 residues. The CDR3 spells CASRWYTEAFF. In DNA form, the CDR3 reads TGTGCCAGCAGGTGGTACACTGAAGCTTTCTTT.

CDR3 sequence: CASSAMDRPPGGYTF. For the CDR3, the DNA is TGTGCCAGCAGTGCCATGGACAGGCCCCCCGGCGGCTACACCTTC. The gene calls are TRBV9 and TRBJ1-2; 7 positions agree with TRBD1. Germline V lookup: CDR1 SGDLS, CDR2 YYNGEE. The V segment lost 5 bases and the J segment 8 bases; nucleotides outside the gene matches: 15. This CDR3 region has 15 residues.

The chain uses TRBV9 and TRBJ2-1; TRBD1 might be the D (6 bases). The V end was cut by 4 bases, the J end by 0 bases, with 14 bases between. The CDR3 covers 16 residues. Germline V gene lookup returns CDR1 SGDLS and CDR2 YYNGEE. The CDR3 DNA reads as TGTGCCAGCAGCCCCCAGGGACATATCTCCTACAATGAGCAGTTCTTC. Translating gives CASSPQGHISYNEQFF.

This clone was recorded a few times. The J gene is TRBJ1-2, the V gene TRBV27, with D perhaps matching TRBD1 (5 bases). The V end lost 0 bases, the J end lost 8 bases, and 19 bases lay between the germline ends. Germline CDR1 reads MNHEY; CDR2 reads SMNVEV (reference sequence). This CDR3 comprises 16 residues. The CDR3 protein is CASSLSAGYGFRGYTF. The CDR3 region has the DNA TGTGCCAGCAGTTTATCGGCAGGGTATGGATTTAGGGGCTACACCTTC.

This clone was recorded a few times. The genes are TRBV7-2 and TRBJ2-7; the match to TRBD2 covers 7 bases. In germline, CDR1 is SGHTA, CDR2 FQGNSA. The ends lost 3 bases at V and 6 bases at J; junction bases unmatched: 5. The CDR3 has 13 residues. For the CDR3, the DNA is TGTGCCAGCAGCTTGAGGCGGGGGAGCGAGCAGTACTTC. This translates into CASSLRRGSEQYF.

This clone has a handful of counts. This chain links TRBV6-5 with TRBJ2-7, with unresolved D. The CDR3 length is 13 residues. CDR1 MNHEY and CDR2 SVGAGI come from the germline V gene. Trimming took 7 bases from V and 0 from J, leaving 10 bases between them. In DNA form, the CDR3 reads TGTGCCAGCACCGAACACACCTCCTACGAGCAGTACTTC. This sequence encodes CASTEHTSYEQYF.

This clone was recorded a few times. The chain recombines TRBV4-3 with TRBJ2-2; no clear D. The V gene's germline CDR1 is LGHNA and CDR2 YSLEER. The CDR3 contains 12 residues. The V end lost 4 bases, the J end lost 7 bases, and 7 bases lay between the germline ends. The CDR3 here is CASSPSVGELFF. The CDR3 nucleotides read TGCGCCAGCAGCCCATCGGTCGGGGAGCTGTTTTTT.

The genes are TRBV9 and TRBJ2-3; D not resolved. Germline CDR1 SGDLS, CDR2 YYNGEE. V shed 0 bases and J shed 0 bases, with 8 bases lying between them. The CDR3 has 15 amino acids. CDR3 in amino acids: CASSVEGSSTDTQYF. The DNA for the CDR3 is TGTGCCAGCAGCGTAGAGGGTAGCAGCACAGATACGCAGTATTTT.

In this sample, this clone turned up many times. The V gene is TRBV7-2, the J gene TRBJ2-3, with TRBD2 identical over 10 bases. Trimming at V came to 5 bases and at J to 1 base, leaving 12 bases not matched to a gene. Germline V lookup: CDR1 SGHTA, CDR2 FQGNSA. The CDR3 is 18 amino acids. CDR3 sequence (DNA): TGTGCCAGCAGCCACCGGACTAGCGGTTCCTGGGGCACAGATACGCAGTATTTT. This translates into CASSHRTSGSWGTDTQYF. The variable domain in full, with the rest retrieved from reference TRBV7-2 and TRBJ2-3, is GAGVSQSPSNKVTEKGKDVELRCDPISGHTALYWYRQSLGQGLEFLIYFQGNSAPDKSGLPSDRFSAERTGGSVSTLTIQRTQQEDSAVYLCASSHRTSGSWGTDTQYFGPGTRLTVL.

This clone was picked up a small number of times. This chain joins TRBV28 and TRBJ1-3; tentatively, D is TRBD1 (5 bases). CDR1 and CDR2 (germline): MDHEN, SYDVKM. V lost 6 bases to trimming and J lost 0 bases, with 9 bases between them. CDR3 length: 14 amino acids. The CDR3 region has the DNA TGTGCCAGCAGGCCGGGGGACTCTGGAAACACCATATATTTT. Translation gives CASRPGDSGNTIYF.

This chain links TRBV7-2 with TRBJ2-7; 8 bases are a match to TRBD1. V lost 2 bases to trimming and J lost 0 bases; unmatched junction nucleotides: 0. Germline CDR1 reads SGHTA; CDR2 reads FQGNSA. The CDR3 covers 14 residues. The CDR3 nucleotides read TGTGCCAGCAGCTTACAGGGGGCCTCCTACGAGCAGTACTTC. Translating it yields CASSLQGASYEQYF.